This TCR beta chain was found in a study of T cell repertoires in cytomegalovirus infection (dated 2019 in TCRdb). Looking at the study overall: The HLA type of each donor mattered for the analysis, because public TCR beta signatures pointed to carriage of CMV infection along with the matching HLA type. Here is what the overall study found, with its caveats: In the ex vivo response, HLA-C-restricted CMV-specific TCR beta clonotypes were dominant, and in two of eight donors the single most frequent clonotype came from this HLA-C-restricted group. Carriers of CMV infection plus the relevant HLA type were discriminated by the cumulative frequency of public TCR beta family members in the study cohort and in an independent 352-donor cohort.

Sequenced on an Illumina HiSeq 1500. TCRdb reprocessed the public reads (quality trimming at Q25 with fastp, clone calling with MiXCR) and kept in-frame beta chains. Under each unique CDR3 protein, matching rows form one entry showing the most common genes and DNA. Recorded for this sample are 300,000 to 450,000 distinct CDR3 sequences; 15% to 20% of them occurred a single time. The ten largest clones add up to less than 9.5% of the sample. There are 15 amino acids in the CDR3, from cysteine to phenylalanine inclusive. Just CDR3 DNA is preserved here, 45 bases in frame from base 1. CDR1 and CDR2 (MNHEY, SVGAGI) derive from the germline V gene. V sheds 5 bases and J sheds 0 bases, leaving 11 bases between their ends. The sample holds a few counts of this clonotype. Its antigen is not yet known. The record has no base qualities; no much larger clone is one base away.

Specimen: PBMCs. The receptor was derived from a human donor in good health (CMV status not recorded). Some clones in this sample may be carry-over from other donors' samples. Recombination linked TRBV6-5 to TRBJ1-3, with the D gene uncertain. The CDR3 reads as follows: CASSPTDSSGNTIYF. The nucleotides are TGTGCCAGCAGTCCGACGGATAGCTCTGGAAACACCATATATTTT.